Given below is one T cell receptor beta chain in context. These data belong to a study of blood T cell repertoires in COVID-19. Across the whole study: In each case, the material was cDNA or gDNA derived from T cells, B-cell-depleted T cells, or PBMCs.

The method was immunoSEQ multiplex PCR; TCRdb's version includes in-frame clones alone and lacks a portion of them. Of some 160,000 clones in the sample, 65% to 85% were seen once. Germline CDR1 is LNHDA and CDR2 is SQIVND (reference sequence). The CDR3 covers 16 residues. V gave up 5 bases and J gave up 9 bases; unmatched junction bases: 15. This sequence joins TRBV19 and TRBJ2-1; 8 bases are a match to TRBD2. The source material was peripheral blood. The source is a woman older than 75 with acute or convalescent COVID-19. Here the CDR3 DNA reads TGTGCCAGTAGTGACCCTCGGCGGGGGGATCGCGGTGAGCAGTTCTTC. Residues: CASSDPRRGDRGEQFF.